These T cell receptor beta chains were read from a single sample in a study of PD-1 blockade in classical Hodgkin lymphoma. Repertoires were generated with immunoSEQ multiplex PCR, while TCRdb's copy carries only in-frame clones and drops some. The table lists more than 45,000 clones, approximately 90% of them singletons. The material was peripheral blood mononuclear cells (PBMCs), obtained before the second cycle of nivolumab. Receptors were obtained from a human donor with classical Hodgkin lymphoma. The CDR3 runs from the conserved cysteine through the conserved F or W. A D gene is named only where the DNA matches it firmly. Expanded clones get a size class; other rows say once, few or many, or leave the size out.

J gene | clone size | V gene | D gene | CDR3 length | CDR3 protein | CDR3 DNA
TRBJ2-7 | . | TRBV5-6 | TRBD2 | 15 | CASSVPGLAAYEQYF | TGTGCCAGCAGCGTACCGGGACTAGCGGCCTACGAGCAGTACTTC
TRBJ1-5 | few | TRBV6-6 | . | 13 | CASSYEGTQPQHF | TGTGCCAGCAGTTACGAGGGGACTCAGCCCCAGCATTTT
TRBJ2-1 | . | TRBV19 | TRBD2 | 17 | CASSTRSGLAEINEQFF | TGTGCCAGTAGTACCCGATCAGGACTAGCGGAGATCAATGAGCAGTTCTTC
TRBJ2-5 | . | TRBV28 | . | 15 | CATSVTQGFQETQYF | TGTGCCACATCCGTAACCCAGGGTTTCCAAGAGACCCAGTACTTC
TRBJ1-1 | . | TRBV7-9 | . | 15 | CASTLSGVKDTEAFF | TGTGCCAGCACCCTGTCGGGGGTTAAGGACACTGAAGCTTTCTTT
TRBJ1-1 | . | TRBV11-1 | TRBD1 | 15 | CASSPLTGVDTEAFF | TGTGCCAGCAGCCCACTGACAGGGGTGGACACTGAAGCTTTCTTT
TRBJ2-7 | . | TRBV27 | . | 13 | CASSLQGGYEQYF | TGTGCCAGCAGTTTGCAGGGTGGATACGAGCAGTACTTC
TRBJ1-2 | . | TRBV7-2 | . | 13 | CASGRRASYGYTF | TGTGCCAGCGGGCGGCGTGCAAGCTATGGCTACACCTTC
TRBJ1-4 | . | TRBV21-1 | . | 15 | CASSGMDRGFEKLFF | TGTGCCAGCAGCGGGATGGACAGGGGTTTTGAAAAACTGTTTTTT
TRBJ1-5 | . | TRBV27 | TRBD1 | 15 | CASSFSSGQNQPQHF | TGTGCCAGCAGTTTTTCGTCGGGACAGAATCAGCCCCAGCATTTT
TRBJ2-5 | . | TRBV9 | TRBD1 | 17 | CASSVLDRGPHQETQYF | TGTGCCAGCAGCGTATTAGACAGGGGGCCCCACCAAGAGACCCAGTACTTC
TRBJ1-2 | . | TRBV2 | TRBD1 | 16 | CASSHLTGEGWYGYTF | TGTGCCAGCAGTCATCTAACAGGGGAGGGTTGGTATGGCTACACCTTC
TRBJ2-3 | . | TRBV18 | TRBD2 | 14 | CASSQGLAVDTQYF | TGTGCCAGCTCACAGGGACTAGCAGTAGATACGCAGTATTTT
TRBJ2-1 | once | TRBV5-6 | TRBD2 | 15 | CASSLGGTSGNEQFF | TGTGCCAGCAGCTTGGGGGGGACTAGCGGCAATGAGCAGTTCTTC
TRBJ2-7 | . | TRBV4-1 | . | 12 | CASSQDLSEQYF | TGCGCCAGCAGCCAAGATCTTAGCGAGCAGTACTTC
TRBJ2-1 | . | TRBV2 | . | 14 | CANSGDVTLNEQFF | TGTGCGAACTCCGGGGATGTAACACTAAATGAGCAGTTCTTC
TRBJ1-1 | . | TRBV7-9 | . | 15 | CASSLVYALNTEAFF | TGTGCCAGCAGCTTAGTATACGCTTTGAACACTGAAGCTTTCTTT
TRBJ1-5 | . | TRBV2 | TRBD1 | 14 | CASRGQGPNQPQHF | TGTGCCAGCAGGGGACAGGGGCCCAATCAGCCCCAGCATTTT
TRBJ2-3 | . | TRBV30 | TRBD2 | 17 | CAWSLGLAGAGTDTQYF | TGTGCCTGGAGTCTCGGGCTAGCGGGAGCAGGAACAGATACGCAGTATTTT
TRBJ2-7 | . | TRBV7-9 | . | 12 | CASRRGSYEQYF | TGTGCCAGCAGAAGAGGAAGCTACGAGCAGTACTTC
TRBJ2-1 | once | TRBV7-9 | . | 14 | CASSHPLGHNEQFF | TGTGCCAGCAGCCACCCCCTTGGGCACAATGAGCAGTTCTTC
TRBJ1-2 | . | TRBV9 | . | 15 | CASSVVRAGDYGYTF | TGTGCCAGCAGCGTAGTTCGGGCGGGGGACTATGGCTACACCTTC